The T cell receptor (beta chain) described here comes from a study of cytomegalovirus exposure and HLA in healthy donors. Study observations and caveats: Later, TCR association rates were found to vary by HLA locus, highest for DRB1 and lowest for HLA-C.

Concerning this clone itself: Its antigen is unidentified.

The PCR employed 60 Vbeta primers together with 13 Jbeta primers. The data were produced by immunoSEQ multiplex PCR, yet TCRdb's version contains in-frame clones alone and is incomplete. The profile shows tens of thousands of clones, approximately 72% of them singletons. This receptor was obtained from a woman aged 30 to 39 in good health and CMV-seronegative. Sequencing was performed on PBMCs.

DNA of the CDR3: TGTGCCAGCAGTTTAGACAGGGGCGTTTTGCAGCCCCAGCATTTT. This codes for CASSLDRGVLQPQHF. The V and J genes are TRBV28 and TRBJ1-5; TRBD1 agrees at 8 bases. The trim removed 2 bases at V and 7 bases at J, leaving 7 bases unmatched. CDR3 length equals 15 residues. The germline V gene has CDR1 MDHEN and CDR2 SYDVKM.